A selection of T cell receptor beta chains follows, all from one sample in a study of cytomegalovirus exposure and HLA in healthy donors. This table comes from immunoSEQ multiplex PCR, and its TCRdb copy is limited to in-frame clones, with some not included. The sample gives 55,000 to 70,000 clones, 92% of which show up once; approximately 5% is in the top ten. Specimen: PBMCs. These receptors were taken from a man between 18 and 35 years old in good health and CMV-seropositive. The CDR3 runs from the conserved cysteine through the conserved F or W. The D gene is left open where the match is weak. Not all rows give a size; the values are once, few, many and, for expanded clones, a class.

length,J,V,size,D,CDR3,DNA
16,TRBJ2-7,TRBV10-2,NA,TRBD2,CASTLRASGRGYEQYF,TGCGCCAGCACTCTTAGGGCTAGCGGGAGGGGATACGAGCAGTACTTC
14,TRBJ2-1,TRBV5-4,NA,TRBD2,CASSLAGGIDEQFF,TGTGCCAGCAGCTTGGCCGGGGGGATCGATGAGCAGTTCTTC
16,TRBJ2-3,TRBV27,NA,NA,CASSLSWSGRGDTQYF,TGTGCCAGCAGTTTATCTTGGAGCGGGCGGGGAGATACGCAGTATTTT
12,TRBJ2-5,TRBV11-1,NA,NA,CASSLTEETQYF,TGTGCCAGCAGCCTCACCGAGGAGACCCAGTACTTC
13,TRBJ2-2,TRBV6-1,NA,NA,CASSSQGPWELFF,TGTGCCAGCAGCTCACAGGGTCCCTGGGAGCTGTTTTTT
14,TRBJ1-4,TRBV6-1,NA,NA,CASRGEGPWGKLFF,TGTGCCAGCAGGGGGGAGGGTCCATGGGGAAAACTGTTTTTT
14,TRBJ2-2,TRBV10-3,NA,NA,CAIKKAGLTGELFF,TGTGCCATCAAAAAAGCGGGCCTCACCGGGGAGCTGTTTTTT
14,TRBJ2-1,TRBV18,once,TRBD2,CASSPTSGDNEQFF,TGTGCCAGCTCACCGACTAGCGGGGACAATGAGCAGTTCTTC
13,TRBJ2-7,TRBV28,NA,NA,CASRLGRFYEQYF,TGTGCCAGCAGACTAGGGAGATTCTACGAGCAGTACTTC
17,TRBJ2-3,TRBV25-1,NA,TRBD2,CASSEQRGGLIGDTQYF,TGTGCCAGCAGTGAACAGCGCGGGGGGCTCATAGGAGATACGCAGTATTTT
13,TRBJ1-5,TRBV11-2,NA,NA,CASSLSRDQPQHF,TGTGCCAGCAGCTTATCCAGGGATCAGCCCCAGCATTTT
15,TRBJ2-7,TRBV4-1,NA,TRBD2,CASSPGLAGGYEQYF,TGCGCCAGCAGCCCCGGACTAGCGGGAGGGTACGAGCAGTACTTC
15,TRBJ2-2,TRBV6-6,NA,TRBD1,CASNKRQGDTGELFF,TGTGCCAGCAACAAAAGACAGGGAGACACCGGGGAGCTGTTTTTT
15,TRBJ1-5,TRBV5-1,NA,NA,CASSFGGDGNQPQHF,TGCGCCAGCAGCTTTGGGGGCGACGGCAATCAGCCCCAGCATTTT
14,TRBJ2-7,TRBV4-1,NA,NA,CASSQQDNSYEQYF,TGCGCCAGCAGCCAACAGGACAACTCCTACGAGCAGTACTTC
15,TRBJ1-1,TRBV5-1,once,TRBD1,CASSPGTGMNTEAFF,TGCGCCAGCAGCCCGGGGACAGGGATGAACACTGAAGCTTTCTTT
16,TRBJ1-2,TRBV6-4,NA,TRBD1,CASSDSPGQGADGYTF,TGTGCCAGCAGTGACTCACCGGGACAGGGGGCTGATGGCTACACCTTC
13,TRBJ2-7,TRBV21-1,NA,NA,CASSKGTGYEQYF,TGTGCCAGCAGCAAAGGGACAGGCTACGAGCAGTACTTC
16,TRBJ2-3,TRBV4-2,NA,NA,CASSQDGGSGGDTQYF,TGTGCCAGCAGCCAAGATGGCGGGTCCGGCGGGGATACGCAGTATTTT
15,TRBJ2-2,TRBV19,NA,TRBD2,CATSSSGSGTGELFF,TGTGCCACCAGCAGTAGCGGGAGCGGGACCGGGGAGCTGTTTTTT
18,TRBJ2-4,TRBV11-2,NA,TRBD2,CASTSTSGSSGAKNIQYF,TGTGCCAGCACCTCGACTAGCGGGAGCTCCGGGGCCAAAAACATTCAGTACTTC
14,TRBJ2-5,TRBV10-1,NA,NA,CASSGSRGKETQYF,TGCGCCAGCAGTGGAAGTAGGGGAAAAGAGACCCAGTACTTC
10,TRBJ1-1,TRBV7-9,NA,NA,CASSLTEAFF,TGTGCCAGCAGCCTCACTGAAGCTTTCTTT
14,TRBJ2-5,TRBV19,once,TRBD1,CASSPRTGEETQYF,TGTGCCAGTAGTCCAAGGACAGGGGAGGAGACCCAGTACTTC
15,TRBJ2-2,TRBV9,NA,NA,CASSPGHQNTGELFF,TGTGCCAGCAGCCCCGGACATCAGAACACCGGGGAGCTGTTTTTT
15,TRBJ2-1,TRBV2,NA,TRBD2,CASSEVLAGTNEQFF,TGTGCCAGCAGTGAAGTACTAGCGGGGACCAATGAGCAGTTCTTC
15,TRBJ1-2,TRBV5-1,NA,TRBD1,CASSMSPGQGDGYTF,TGCGCCAGCAGTATGAGTCCCGGACAGGGGGACGGCTACACCTTC
13,TRBJ2-3,TRBV19,NA,NA,CASSITRTDTQYF,TGTGCCAGTAGTATCACGCGGACAGATACGCAGTATTTT
18,TRBJ2-5,TRBV7-6,NA,TRBD1,CASSPFPGQGEIQETQYF,TGTGCCAGCAGCCCCTTTCCTGGACAGGGTGAGATCCAAGAGACCCAGTACTTC
12,TRBJ1-1,TRBV28,NA,NA,CASLGGTPEAFF,TGTGCCAGCCTGGGGGGTACCCCTGAAGCTTTCTTT
17,TRBJ1-5,TRBV7-8,once,NA,CASSPKGHINSNQPQHF,TGTGCCAGCAGCCCCAAAGGACACATAAATAGCAATCAGCCCCAGCATTTT
14,TRBJ2-3,TRBV7-9,NA,NA,CASSPTGITDTQYF,TGTGCCAGCAGCCCCACAGGGATAACAGATACGCAGTATTTT
13,TRBJ2-7,TRBV11-2,NA,NA,CASSLGTSFEQYF,TGTGCCAGCAGCTTAGGAACTAGCTTCGAGCAGTACTTC
14,TRBJ2-3,TRBV5-4,NA,NA,CASSLDYFTDTQYF,TGTGCCAGCAGCTTGGACTACTTCACAGATACGCAGTATTTT
14,TRBJ2-7,TRBV28,NA,TRBD2,CASSPTSGVYEQYF,TGTGCCAGCAGCCCGACTAGCGGGGTCTACGAGCAGTACTTC
14,TRBJ2-5,TRBV7-2,NA,NA,CASSLQGMSETQYF,TGTGCCAGCAGCTTGCAGGGGATGTCGGAGACCCAGTACTTC
14,TRBJ2-1,TRBV2,NA,NA,CASSDQLAFNEQFF,TGTGCCAGCAGTGATCAGCTAGCTTTCAATGAGCAGTTCTTC
15,TRBJ2-1,TRBV7-9,NA,TRBD1,CASSLEGTGYDEQFF,TGTGCCAGCAGCTTAGAAGGGACAGGGTATGATGAGCAGTTCTTC
14,TRBJ1-3,TRBV27,NA,NA,CASRQGITGNTIYF,TGTGCCAGCAGGCAGGGGATCACTGGAAACACCATATATTTT
16,TRBJ2-7,TRBV4-1,NA,TRBD2,CASSQETGLAGYEQYF,TGCGCCAGCAGCCAAGAAACGGGACTAGCGGGCTACGAGCAGTACTTC
13,TRBJ2-3,TRBV15,NA,TRBD2,CASKREPTDTQYF,TGTGCCTCGAAGCGGGAGCCCACAGATACGCAGTATTTT
13,TRBJ2-7,TRBV2,NA,TRBD2,CASSPGTSSEQYF,TGTGCCAGCAGTCCCGGGACTAGCAGTGAGCAGTACTTC
15,TRBJ2-5,TRBV13,NA,NA,CASSKKTVSGETQYF,TGTGCCAGCAGCAAAAAGACAGTGTCAGGAGAGACCCAGTACTTC
15,TRBJ2-7,TRBV7-2,NA,TRBD2,CASSLGAGDRYEQYF,TGTGCCAGCAGCTTAGGGGCGGGAGATCGCTACGAGCAGTACTTC
14,TRBJ1-5,TRBV7-9,NA,NA,CASSFMGEGQPQHF,TGTGCCAGCAGCTTCATGGGGGAGGGCCAGCCCCAGCATTTT
14,TRBJ2-7,TRBV27,NA,TRBD2,CASRPGTSGYEQYF,TGTGCCAGCAGGCCCGGGACTAGCGGCTACGAGCAGTACTTC
15,TRBJ2-2,TRBV10-1,NA,NA,CASSGPGTSTGELFF,TGCGCCAGCAGTGGGCCGGGGACTTCTACCGGGGAGCTGTTTTTT
13,TRBJ1-3,TRBV5-6,NA,NA,CASSSFPGNTIYF,TGTGCCAGCAGCTCCTTTCCGGGGAACACCATATATTTT
15,TRBJ2-1,TRBV29-1,NA,TRBD2,CSVARAGVAVNEQFF,TGCAGCGTTGCCCGAGCGGGAGTGGCTGTCAATGAGCAGTTCTTC